The clone carrying this TCR beta chain was detected a few times. What it binds is not known. TCRdb re-called the 5' RACE reads with MiXCR, one entry per CDR3 protein. Counted here are 620,000 or so distinct CDR3 sequences, about 12% occurring once; the ten biggest clones make up 14% to 15%. There are 14 residues in the CDR3. The germline CDR1 and CDR2 sequences are SGHNT and YYREEE (reference sequence). V dropped 4 bases and J dropped 4; count of bases not matched to a gene: 5. This record comes from a study of T cells after yellow fever vaccination. Broader study findings: The booster response re-showed most primary clones: around 95% CD4, approximately 90% CD8. Weaker overall, the secondary response nonetheless peaked faster (day 5 versus 15).

The chain carries TRBV5-4 and TRBJ2-5; the match to TRBD2 covers 9 bases. The TCR sequence derives from a man aged 25-40 years who received the YFV17D yellow fever vaccine. The material was PBMCs, obtained on the day of the yellow fever booster vaccination. DNA for the CDR3: TGTGCCAGCAGCCTTTCAGCGGGAGGAGAGACCCAGTACTTC. Translating gives CASSLSAGGETQYF.